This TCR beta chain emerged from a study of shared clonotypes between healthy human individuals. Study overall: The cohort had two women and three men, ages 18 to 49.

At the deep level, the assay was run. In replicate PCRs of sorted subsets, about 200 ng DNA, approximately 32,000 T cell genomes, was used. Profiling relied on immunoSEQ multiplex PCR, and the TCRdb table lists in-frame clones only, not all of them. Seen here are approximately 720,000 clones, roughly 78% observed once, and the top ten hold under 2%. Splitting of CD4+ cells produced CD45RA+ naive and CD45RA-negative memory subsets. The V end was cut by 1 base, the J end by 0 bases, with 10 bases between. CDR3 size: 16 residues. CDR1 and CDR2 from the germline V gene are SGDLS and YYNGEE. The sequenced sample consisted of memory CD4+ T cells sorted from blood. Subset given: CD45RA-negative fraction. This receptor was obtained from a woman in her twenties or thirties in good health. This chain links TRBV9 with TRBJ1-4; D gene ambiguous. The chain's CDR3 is CASSVSGSATNEKLFF. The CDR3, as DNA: TGTGCCAGCAGCGTATCTGGATCGGCAACTAATGAAAAACTGTTTTTT.